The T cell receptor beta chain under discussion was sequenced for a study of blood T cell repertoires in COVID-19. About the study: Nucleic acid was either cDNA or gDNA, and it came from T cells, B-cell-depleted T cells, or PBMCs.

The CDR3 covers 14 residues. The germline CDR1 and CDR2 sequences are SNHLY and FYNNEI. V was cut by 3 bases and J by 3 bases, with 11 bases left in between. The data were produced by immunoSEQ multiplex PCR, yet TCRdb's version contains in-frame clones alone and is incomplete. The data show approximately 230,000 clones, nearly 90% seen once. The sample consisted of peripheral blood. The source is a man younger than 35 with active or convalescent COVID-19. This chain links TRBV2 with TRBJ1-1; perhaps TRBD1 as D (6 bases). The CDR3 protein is CASSEVTGDTEAFF. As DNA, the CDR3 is TGTGCCAGCAGTGAGGTGACAGGTGACACTGAAGCTTTCTTT.